The 24 T cell receptor beta chains below were found in one sample sequenced in a study of T cells expressing NK-cell markers (dated by TCRdb to 2020 to 2021). The method behind the library was 5' RACE. Reads for this sample came from an Illumina HiSeq 2000. After TCRdb reprocessed the reads, each CDR3 protein sequence was kept as one row, without DNA. The table held for this sample gives hundreds of thousands of distinct CDR3 sequences. 3% to 4.5% of the sample is held by the ten biggest clonotypes. Material for sequencing was blood T cells: a sorted CD56 or NKG2C T cell subset, CD4+ or CD8+ T cells, or bulk PBMC T cells (not recorded which). The receptors come from a man aged 18-30 years in good health. Donor details come from another sample of the same person, matched by shared clones.

This chain connects TRBV7-2 to TRBJ2-7; TCRdb indicates TRBD2, and absent DNA this call remains unverified. Per germline, CDR1 SGHTA and CDR2 FQGNSA. This CDR3 contains 15 residues. CDR3 amino acids: CASSPGTSDPYEQYF. Combining the CDR3 with reference TRBV7-2 and TRBJ2-7 gives the whole variable domain GAGVSQSPSNKVTEKGKDVELRCDPISGHTALYWYRQSLGQGLEFLIYFQGNSAPDKSGLPSDRFSAERTGGSVSTLTIQRTQQEDSAVYLCASSPGTSDPYEQYFGPGTRLTVT.

V gene TRBV7-9 combines with J gene TRBJ2-1; TCRdb names TRBD2, which stays unverified in the absence of DNA. The germline gives CDR1 SEHNR, CDR2 FQNEAQ (reference sequence). This CDR3 contains 17 residues. The CDR3: CASSLTVAGDSYNEQFF.

The chain recombines TRBV12-3 or TRBV12-4 with TRBJ2-2; the D call from TCRdb, TRBD1, cannot be confirmed without DNA. The CDR3 contains 15 residues. The CDR3 loop is CASSFGGTTTGELFF.

The rearrangement joins TRBV10-3 to TRBJ1-3; there is no DNA to check the TCRdb D call of TRBD1. The germline gives CDR1 ENHRY, CDR2 SYGVKD. The CDR3 length is 15 residues. The CDR3 is CAISESRGIRNTIYF.

This chain links TRBV29-1 with TRBJ1-2; TCRdb gives TRBD1 as the D gene, but with no DNA this cannot be confirmed. Germline-derived CDR1 and CDR2 are SQVTM and ANQGSEA. This CDR3 has 15 amino acids. The CDR3 loop reads CSVEKGTGGDYGYTF.

The V and J genes are TRBV20-1 and TRBJ1-5. Germline assignment: CDR1 DFQATT and CDR2 SNEGSKA (reference sequence). The CDR3 is 15 amino acids. The CDR3 spells CSATSMSRRNQPQHF.

The V gene is TRBV27, the J gene TRBJ1-2; TCRdb designates TRBD1, a call that cannot be tested without DNA. Germline CDR1 and CDR2: MNHEY and SMNVEV (reference sequence). This CDR3 region has 13 residues. The CDR3 reads CASSVGTGSGYTF.

The genes are TRBV20-1 and TRBJ2-7; checking the TCRdb D call of TRBD1 is not possible without DNA. This CDR3 is built from 15 residues. Germline V gene sequence: CDR1 DFQATT, CDR2 SNEGSKA (reference sequence). The CDR3 loop is CSARDARDGSYEQYF.

The V gene is TRBV28, the J gene TRBJ2-1; TCRdb's D call of TRBD1 is untestable without DNA. Germline CDR1 MDHEN, CDR2 SYDVKM. This CDR3 is 19 amino acids long. Here the CDR3 reads CASRLIDGGGLYTINEQFF. The full variable domain, in which reference TRBV28 and TRBJ2-1 provide the parts outside the CDR3, is DVKVTQSSRYLVKRTGEKVFLECVQDMDHENMFWYRQDPGLGLRLIYFSYDVKMKEKGDIPEGYSVSREKKERFSLILESASTNQTSMYLCASRLIDGGGLYTINEQFFGPGTRLTVL.

The V call is TRBV5-1, the J call TRBJ1-1. Germline V gene sequence: CDR1 SGHRS, CDR2 YFSETQ. The CDR3 covers 13 residues. The CDR3 protein is CASTKRGLREAFF.

The CDR3 here is CASSSGWREREETQYF. This chain links TRBV7-2 with TRBJ2-5; as DNA is missing, the TRBD1 call by TCRdb cannot be tested. The CDR3 extends over 16 amino acids. The germline gives CDR1 SGHTA, CDR2 FQGNSA.

V gene TRBV7-2 combines with J gene TRBJ2-3; with no DNA, the TCRdb D assignment of TRBD2 cannot be verified. From germline, CDR1 is SGHTA and CDR2 FQGNSA. This CDR3 contains 14 residues. The CDR3 here is CASSPQGLLDTQYF.

The V gene is TRBV4-1, the J gene TRBJ1-5; TCRdb indicates TRBD1, and absent DNA this call remains unverified. The CDR3 is 15 amino acids. Germline loops: CDR1 MGHRA, CDR2 YSYEKL. CDR3: CASSQVWGTSQPQHF.

V usage is TRBV12-3 or TRBV12-4 and J usage is TRBJ2-5; TCRdb names TRBD1, which stays unverified in the absence of DNA. This CDR3 comprises 14 residues. CDR3 sequence: CASSTGDTSETQYF.

The J gene is TRBJ2-5, the V gene TRBV12-3 or TRBV12-4. The CDR3 loop spans 16 amino acids. The CDR3 protein is CASSLKRLGLGETQYF.

The chain carries TRBV12-3 or TRBV12-4 and TRBJ1-2. The CDR3 sequence is 13 residues long. Here the CDR3 reads CASSSSWGHGYTF.

This rearrangement joins TRBV5-6 to TRBJ1-1. CDR1 SGHDT and CDR2 YYEEEE come from the germline V gene. The CDR3 loop spans 13 amino acids. The CDR3 reads CASSLVEKVEAFF.

The chain combines TRBV6-1 with TRBJ2-1. This CDR3 contains 15 residues. Germline V gene sequence: CDR1 MNHNS, CDR2 SASEGT. This CDR3 reads CASSEPHLSYNEQFF.

This chain joins TRBV6-4 and TRBJ2-2; TCRdb gives TRBD1 as the D gene, but with no DNA this cannot be confirmed. Germline V CDR1 and CDR2: MRHNA, SNTAGT. This CDR3 has 15 residues. This chain's CDR3 is CASRRDRTSTGELFF.

The chain links TRBV2 to TRBJ2-3; TCRdb lists TRBD2, though no DNA is available to test this call. Germline CDR1 SNHLY, CDR2 FYNNEI. The CDR3 has 16 amino acids. CDR3 sequence: CASLPRLAASTDTQYF.

The chain links TRBV28 to TRBJ1-4; TCRdb outputs TRBD1, but without DNA this stays unchecked. Germline V CDR1 and CDR2: MDHEN, SYDVKM. CDR3 length: 15 amino acids. CDR3 amino acids: CASSSTDRAVEKLFF.

The CDR3 loop reads CASSVVGGGGSGANVLTF. The rearrangement joins TRBV9 to TRBJ2-6; TCRdb's D call, TRBD2, is unchecked because there is no DNA. This CDR3 comprises 18 residues. Germline loops: CDR1 SGDLS, CDR2 YYNGEE. The full variable domain, with the rest looked up from reference TRBV9 and TRBJ2-6, is DSGVTQTPKHLITATGQRVTLRCSPRSGDLSVYWYQQSLDQGLQFLIQYYNGEERAKGNILERFSAQQFPDLHSELNLSSLELGDSALYFCASSVVGGGGSGANVLTFGAGSRLTVL.

The chain employs TRBV20-1 and TRBJ2-3; TCRdb designates TRBD2, a call that cannot be tested without DNA. The CDR3 sequence is 16 residues long. In germline, CDR1 is DFQATT, CDR2 SNEGSKA (reference sequence). CDR3 sequence reads: CSARGTTSPSTDTQYF.

The V call is TRBV4-1, the J call TRBJ2-5; TCRdb's D call of TRBD2 is untestable without DNA. This CDR3 is built from 16 residues. The V gene's germline CDR1 is MGHRA and CDR2 YSYEKL. CDR3 protein: CASSPLGSSQQETQYF.